This T cell receptor beta chain was identified in a study of Ad26.COV2.S vaccination and SARS-CoV-2 variants. Study details: Enrollment placed the donor in the COV1001 Ad26.COV2.S trial arm.

Findings of the study overall: Once vaccination had occurred, spike-specific CD8+ and CD4+ T cell responses reportedly showed substantial breadth.

Treatment of the sample: some 20 received Ad26.COV2.S at low or high dose, single or two shots; about 5 received placebo; per-sample allocation not given. The samples were gathered on day 63 after the first injection of vaccine or placebo. About this clone: Its cognate antigen is unknown.

Here immunoSEQ multiplex PCR was the method, and the copy in TCRdb shows in-frame clones only, minus some. The sample lists some 390,000 clones; roughly nine tenths were seen once. Germline CDR1 SGHRS, CDR2 YFSETQ. The V end lost 7 bases, the J end lost 0 bases, and 10 bases lay between the germline ends. There are 13 residues in the CDR3. This clonotype originated in a person aged 18-65 years who received the Ad26.COV2.S COVID-19 vaccine or a placebo. The genes are TRBV5-1 and TRBJ1-2; D is unresolved. The sample consisted of peripheral blood, taken in a trial of Ad26.COV2.S vaccine versus placebo. Here the CDR3 reads CASSSFSNYGYTF. The CDR3 DNA reads TGCGCCAGCTCTTCATTTTCTAACTATGGCTACACCTTC.